This T cell receptor (beta chain) was profiled in a study of OX40 agonist ivuxolimab in advanced cancers. This clone turned up a few times. Trimming cost V 2 bases and J 8 bases, with 12 bases left between them. CDR1 is MNHEY, CDR2 SMNVEV, per germline (reference sequence). The length of the CDR3 is 13 residues. On cycle 4 day 1 and cycle 7 day 1, as well as at baseline, blood was sampled. Method: immunoSEQ multiplex PCR; TCRdb's copy keeps in-frame clones and lacks some. Of over 100,000 clones listed, 75% to 95% are singletons. This TCR was recovered from an adult with an advanced solid tumor such as melanoma, head and neck, liver or kidney cancer. The V gene is TRBV27, the J gene TRBJ1-1; D unclear. This specimen consisted of CD4+ or CD8+ T cells sorted from blood, obtained in a trial of the OX40 agonist ivuxolimab. The CDR3 loop reads CASSLGPEREAFF. The CDR3 DNA reads as TGTGCCAGCAGTTTAGGGCCTGAACGGGAAGCTTTCTTT.